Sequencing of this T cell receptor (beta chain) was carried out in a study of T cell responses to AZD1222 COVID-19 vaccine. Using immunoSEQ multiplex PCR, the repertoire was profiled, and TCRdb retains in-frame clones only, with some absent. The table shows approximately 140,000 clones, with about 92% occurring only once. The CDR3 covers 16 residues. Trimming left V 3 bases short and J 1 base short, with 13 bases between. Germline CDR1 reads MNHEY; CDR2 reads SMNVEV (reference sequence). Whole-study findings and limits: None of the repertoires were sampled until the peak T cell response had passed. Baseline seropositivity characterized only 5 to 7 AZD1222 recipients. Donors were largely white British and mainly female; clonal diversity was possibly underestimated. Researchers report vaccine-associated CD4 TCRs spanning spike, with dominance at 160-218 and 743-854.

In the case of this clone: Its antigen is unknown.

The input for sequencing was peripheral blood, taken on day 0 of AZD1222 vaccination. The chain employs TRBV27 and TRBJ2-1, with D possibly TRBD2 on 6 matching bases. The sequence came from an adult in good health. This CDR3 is CASSFVAGLSYNEQFF. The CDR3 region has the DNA TGTGCCAGCAGTTTCGTGGCGGGATTGTCCTACAATGAGCAGTTCTTC.